These T cell receptor beta chains were read from a single sample in a study of blood T cell repertoires in COVID-19. Libraries were prepared by immunoSEQ multiplex PCR; TCRdb keeps only in-frame clonotypes and omits some of them. In the table there are some 200,000 clones, just over 85% of which are singletons. Sequencing was done on a sample of peripheral blood. Receptor source: a man older than 75 with acute or convalescent COVID-19. The CDR3 runs from the conserved cysteine through the conserved F or W. A D gene is named only where the DNA matches it firmly. The listing skips clone size in some rows; elsewhere it reads once, few, many or a size class.

V gene,D gene,J gene,clone size,CDR3 DNA,CDR3 protein
TRBV14,.,TRBJ1-5,.,TGTGCCAGCAGCCAATGGGCTGGTCAGCCCCAGCATTTT,CASSQWAGQPQHF
TRBV6-5,.,TRBJ1-5,.,TGTGCCAGCAGTTACTTAGGGACACAGCCCCAGCATTTT,CASSYLGTQPQHF
TRBV5-1,.,TRBJ2-5,.,TGCGCCAGCAGCTTAGGGGTCCAGGAGACCCAGTACTTC,CASSLGVQETQYF
TRBV19,TRBD1,TRBJ1-5,.,TGTGCCAGTAGTACCATCGGGACAGGGGGTGAGGGTCAGCCCCAGCATTTT,CASSTIGTGGEGQPQHF
TRBV28,.,TRBJ1-5,.,TGTGCCAGCAGTTTATCGACGGGGGGCTCGGGGGCCCAGCATTTT,CASSLSTGGSGAQHF
TRBV7-2,TRBD2,TRBJ2-1,.,TGTGCCAGCAGCTGGACTAGCGGGAGTATCTATGAGCAGTTCTTC,CASSWTSGSIYEQFF
TRBV7-2,TRBD1,TRBJ1-5,.,TGTGCCAGCAGCCTCCCCCCCGGGACAGCTAGCAATCAGCCCCAGCATTTT,CASSLPPGTASNQPQHF
TRBV10-3,TRBD1,TRBJ1-1,few,TGTGCCATCAGGGACAGGCGGAGCACTGAAGCTTTCTTT,CAIRDRRSTEAFF
TRBV5-4,.,TRBJ2-3,.,TGTGCCAGCAGCCCCGACTTATACACAGATACGCAGTATTTT,CASSPDLYTDTQYF
TRBV5-1,.,TRBJ2-3,.,TGCGCCAGCAGCTTGGCTCTGCACTCTAGCACAGATACGCAGTATTTT,CASSLALHSSTDTQYF
TRBV2,TRBD2,TRBJ2-2,.,TGTGCCAGCAGAGCGGGACGGACCTACCCGGAGCTGTTTTTT,CASRAGRTYPELFF
TRBV30,.,TRBJ2-6,.,TGTGCCTGGATACGGAGGCCAAGAGTCTCTGGGGCCAACGTCCTGACTTTC,CAWIRRPRVSGANVLTF
TRBV6-5,.,TRBJ1-1,.,TGTGCCAGCAGTTACTCTTCAGGGGACGTTTTTGAAGCTTTCTTT,CASSYSSGDVFEAFF
TRBV10-3,TRBD2,TRBJ2-4,.,TGTGCCATCAGTCTAGCGGGGGGAGCCAAAAACATTCAGTACTTC,CAISLAGGAKNIQYF